One T cell receptor (beta chain) is described in this entry. Isolated RNA was reverse transcribed into cDNA used as the sequencing template. The assay was immunoSEQ multiplex PCR, and TCRdb's table has in-frame clones only and misses some. Of some 58,000 clones listed, roughly 50% were seen once; the top ten hold around 21%. The record originates from a study of CD8+ T cells in alopecia areata. The overall study: Patients given treatment had severity scored by the percentage of scalp area affected.

As to treatment: oral pan-JAK inhibitor, 5-10 mg twice daily. The sample here was CD8+ T cells sorted from blood, taken at roughly week 36, from a patient treated with tofacitinib. The clonotype comes from a human donor with alopecia areata.

The CDR3 DNA sequence: TGTGCCAGCAGTGCCTCGGACAGATACGGCTACACCTTC. This gives the protein CASSASDRYGYTF. The chain recombines TRBV25-1 with TRBJ1-2; D possibly corresponds to TRBD1 (6 bases). The germline V gene has CDR1 MGHDK and CDR2 SYGVNS. Trimming stripped 4 bases from V and 8 bases from J, with 14 bases between. CDR3 length equals 13 residues.